This T cell receptor beta chain was profiled in a study of radiotherapy plus CTLA-4 blockade in lung cancer. Background on the study: Objective response was observed in about 19% of patients, and disease control in roughly 30%. Study-wide results and caveats: Alongside interferon-beta, early blood T cell clone dynamics were reportedly the best predictor of response.

Lung cancer patients with chemo-refractory metastatic non-small-cell disease were given focal radiation plus CTLA-4 blockade with ipilimumab. Libraries were prepared by immunoSEQ multiplex PCR; TCRdb keeps only in-frame clonotypes and omits some of them. The table has 40,000 to 45,000 clones, roughly 70% seen once. There are 15 residues in the CDR3. The germline V gene encodes CDR1 SGHTS and CDR2 YDEGEE. V was pared by 4 bases and J by 1 base, with 7 bases of the junction left unmatched. A note on this clone: Its target is not known.

The sequence was collected from a human donor with non-small cell lung cancer who had stable disease on radiotherapy plus ipilimumab. This rearrangement joins TRBV5-8 to TRBJ1-2; TRBD1 agrees at 7 bases. This specimen consisted of peripheral blood, obtained from a patient treated with radiotherapy plus ipilimumab. The CDR3 region is CASSRRGRNNYGYTF. The CDR3 coding sequence is TGTGCCAGCAGCCGCAGGGGGAGGAATAACTATGGCTACACCTTC.